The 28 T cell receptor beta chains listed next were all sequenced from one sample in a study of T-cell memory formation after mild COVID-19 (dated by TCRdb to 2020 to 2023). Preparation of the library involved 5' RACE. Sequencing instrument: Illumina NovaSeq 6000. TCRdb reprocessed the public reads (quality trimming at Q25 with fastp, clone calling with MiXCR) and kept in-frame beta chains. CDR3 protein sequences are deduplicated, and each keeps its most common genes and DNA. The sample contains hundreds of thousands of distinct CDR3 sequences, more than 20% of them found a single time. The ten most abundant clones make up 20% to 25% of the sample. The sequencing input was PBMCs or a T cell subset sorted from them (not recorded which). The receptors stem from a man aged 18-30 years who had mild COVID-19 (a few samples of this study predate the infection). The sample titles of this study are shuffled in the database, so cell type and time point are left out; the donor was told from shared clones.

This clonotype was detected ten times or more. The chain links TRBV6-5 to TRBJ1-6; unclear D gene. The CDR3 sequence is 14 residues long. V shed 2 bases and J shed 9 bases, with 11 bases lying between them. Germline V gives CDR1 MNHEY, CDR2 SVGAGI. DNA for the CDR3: TGTGCCAGCAGTTACAGGGATATTGGTTCACCCCTCCACTTT. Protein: CASSYRDIGSPLHF.

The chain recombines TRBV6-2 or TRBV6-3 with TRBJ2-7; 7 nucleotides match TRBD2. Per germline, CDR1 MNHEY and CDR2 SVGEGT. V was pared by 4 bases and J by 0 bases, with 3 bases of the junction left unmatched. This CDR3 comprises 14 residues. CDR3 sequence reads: CASSSLANSYEQYV. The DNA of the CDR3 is TGTGCCAGCAGTTCACTAGCGAACTCCTACGAGCAGTACGTC.

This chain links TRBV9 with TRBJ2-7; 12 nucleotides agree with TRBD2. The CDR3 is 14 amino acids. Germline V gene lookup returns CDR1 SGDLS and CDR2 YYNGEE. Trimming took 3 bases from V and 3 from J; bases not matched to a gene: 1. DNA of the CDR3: TGTGCCAGCAGCGCGGGACTAGCGGGCTACGAGCAGTACTTC. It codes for CASSAGLAGYEQYF. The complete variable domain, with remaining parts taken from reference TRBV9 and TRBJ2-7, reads DSGVTQTPKHLITATGQRVTLRCSPRSGDLSVYWYQQSLDQGLQFLIQYYNGEERAKGNILERFSAQQFPDLHSELNLSSLELGDSALYFCASSAGLAGYEQYFGPGTRLTVT.

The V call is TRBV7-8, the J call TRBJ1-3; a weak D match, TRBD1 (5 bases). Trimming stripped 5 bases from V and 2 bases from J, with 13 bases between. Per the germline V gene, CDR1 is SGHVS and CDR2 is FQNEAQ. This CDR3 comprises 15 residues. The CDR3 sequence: CASSGGTGTGNTIYF. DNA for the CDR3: TGTGCCAGCAGCGGGGGGACGGGAACTGGAAACACCATATATTTT.

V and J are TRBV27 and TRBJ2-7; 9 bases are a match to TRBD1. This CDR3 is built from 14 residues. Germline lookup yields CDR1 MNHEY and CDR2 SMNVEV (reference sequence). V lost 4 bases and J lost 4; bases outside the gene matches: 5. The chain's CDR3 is CASSSGQGTYEQYF. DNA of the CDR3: TGTGCCAGCAGTTCCGGACAGGGGACTTACGAGCAGTACTTC.

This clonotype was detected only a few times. The chain's CDR3 is CSAYRGDGGNTIYF. The DNA of the CDR3 is TGCAGTGCTTACAGGGGCGATGGAGGAAACACCATATATTTT. The rearrangement uses TRBV20-1 and TRBJ1-3, with TRBD1 matching over 7 bases. Looked up from germline, CDR1 is DFQATT and CDR2 is SNEGSKA (reference sequence). CDR3 length: 14 residues. The junction had 8 bases not matched to a gene; V was cut back by 5 bases and J by 4 bases.

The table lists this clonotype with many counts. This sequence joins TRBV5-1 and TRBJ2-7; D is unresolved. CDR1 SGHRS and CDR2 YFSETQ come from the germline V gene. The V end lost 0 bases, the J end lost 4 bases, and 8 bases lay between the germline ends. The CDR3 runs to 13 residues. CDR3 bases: TGCGCCAGCAGCTTGGAGTCAAGTTACGAGCAGTACTTC. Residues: CASSLESSYEQYF.

The CDR3 bases are TGTGCCAGCATGAGGACAGCAAATGAAAAACTGTTTTTT. The encoded protein is CASMRTANEKLFF. V is TRBV7-6 and J is TRBJ1-4, with D possibly TRBD1 on 6 matching bases. Trimming pared 7 bases from V and 5 bases from J, leaving 11 bases between. CDR1 and CDR2 (germline): SGHVS, FNYEAQ. This CDR3 contains 13 residues.

The CDR3 DNA sequence: TGTGCCAGCAGCCTCGGAATGTACCAAGAGACCCAGTACTTC. As protein: CASSLGMYQETQYF. The chain uses TRBV11-2 and TRBJ2-5; D ambiguous. Germline values: CDR1 SGHAT, CDR2 FQNNGV. Trimming took off 5 bases at V and 0 bases at J, with 10 bases between the two ends. This CDR3 region has 14 residues. The full variable domain, rest sourced from reference TRBV11-2 and TRBJ2-5, is EAGVAQSPRYKIIEKRQSVAFWCNPISGHATLYWYQQILGQGPKLLIQFQNNGVVDDSQLPKDRFSAERLKGVDSTLKIQPAKLEDSAVYLCASSLGMYQETQYFGPGTRLLVL.

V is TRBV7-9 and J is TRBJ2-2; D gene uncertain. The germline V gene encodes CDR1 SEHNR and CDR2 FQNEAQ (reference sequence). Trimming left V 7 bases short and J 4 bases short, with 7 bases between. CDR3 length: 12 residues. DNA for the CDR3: TGTGCCAGCACCGCAATCACCGGGGAGCTGTTTTTT. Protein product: CASTAITGELFF.

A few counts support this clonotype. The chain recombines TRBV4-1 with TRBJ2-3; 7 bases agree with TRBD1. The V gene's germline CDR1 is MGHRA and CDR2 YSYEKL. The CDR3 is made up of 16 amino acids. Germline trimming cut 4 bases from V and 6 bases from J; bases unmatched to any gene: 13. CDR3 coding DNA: TGCGCCAGCAGCCGTCAACAGGGGACCGTAGGTGATACGCAGTATTTT. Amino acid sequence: CASSRQQGTVGDTQYF.

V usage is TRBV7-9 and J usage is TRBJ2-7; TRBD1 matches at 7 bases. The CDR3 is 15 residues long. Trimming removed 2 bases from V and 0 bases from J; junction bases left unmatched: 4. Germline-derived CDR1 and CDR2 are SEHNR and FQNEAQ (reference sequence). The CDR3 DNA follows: TGTGCCAGCAGCTTACTGTCAGGGGGCTCCTACGAGCAGTACTTC. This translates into CASSLLSGGSYEQYF.

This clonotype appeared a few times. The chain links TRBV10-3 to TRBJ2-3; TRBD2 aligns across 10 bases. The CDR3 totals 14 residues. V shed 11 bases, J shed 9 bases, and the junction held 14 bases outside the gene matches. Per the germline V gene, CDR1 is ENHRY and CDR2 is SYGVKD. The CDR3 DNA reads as TGTGCCGCGCACCCTAGCGGGGGTGAGGGGACGCAGTATTTT. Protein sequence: CAAHPSGGEGTQYF.

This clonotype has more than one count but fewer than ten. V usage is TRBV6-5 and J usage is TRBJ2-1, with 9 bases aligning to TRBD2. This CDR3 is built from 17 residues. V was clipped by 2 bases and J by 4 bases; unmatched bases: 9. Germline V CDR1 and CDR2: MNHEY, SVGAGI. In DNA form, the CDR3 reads TGTGCCAGCAGTTACGGGGGACTAGCTGACAAATACAATGAGCAGTTCTTC. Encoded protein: CASSYGGLADKYNEQFF.

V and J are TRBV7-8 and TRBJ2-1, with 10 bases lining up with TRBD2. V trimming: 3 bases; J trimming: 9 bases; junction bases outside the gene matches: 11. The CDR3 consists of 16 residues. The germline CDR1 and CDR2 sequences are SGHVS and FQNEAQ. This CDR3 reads CASSLGGILAGVEQFF. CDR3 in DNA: TGTGCCAGCAGCTTGGGGGGTATCCTAGCGGGGGTTGAGCAGTTCTTC.

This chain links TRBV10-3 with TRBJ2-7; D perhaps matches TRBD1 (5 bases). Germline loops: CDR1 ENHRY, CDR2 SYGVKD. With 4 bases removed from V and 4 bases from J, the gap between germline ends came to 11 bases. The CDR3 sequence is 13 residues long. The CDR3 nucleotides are TGTGCCATCAGTGGAACAGGAGTTTACGAGCAGTACTTC. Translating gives CAISGTGVYEQYF.

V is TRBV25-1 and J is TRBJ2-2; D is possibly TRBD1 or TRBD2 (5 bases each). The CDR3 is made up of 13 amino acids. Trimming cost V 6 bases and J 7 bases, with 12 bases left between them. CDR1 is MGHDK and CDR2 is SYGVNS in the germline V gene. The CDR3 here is CASRRGEGGELFF. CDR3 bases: TGTGCCAGCAGACGAGGGGAAGGCGGGGAGCTGTTTTTT.

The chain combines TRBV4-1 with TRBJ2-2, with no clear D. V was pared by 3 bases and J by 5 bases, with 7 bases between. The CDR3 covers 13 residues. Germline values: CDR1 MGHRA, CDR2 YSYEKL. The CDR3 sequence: CASSHLGTGELFF. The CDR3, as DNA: TGCGCCAGCAGCCATCTTGGGACCGGGGAGCTGTTTTTT.

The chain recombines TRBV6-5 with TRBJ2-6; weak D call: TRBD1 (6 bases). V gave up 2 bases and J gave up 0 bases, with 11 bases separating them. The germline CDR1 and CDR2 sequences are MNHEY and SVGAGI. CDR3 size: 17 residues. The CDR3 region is CASSYRDKSSGANVLTF. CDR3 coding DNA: TGTGCCAGCAGTTACCGGGACAAGAGCTCTGGGGCCAACGTCCTGACTTTC.

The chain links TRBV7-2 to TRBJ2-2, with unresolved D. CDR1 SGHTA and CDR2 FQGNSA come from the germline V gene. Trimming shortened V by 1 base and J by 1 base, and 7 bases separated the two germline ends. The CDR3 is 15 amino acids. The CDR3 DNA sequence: TGTGCCAGCAGCTTAGTCGGGTGGAACACCGGGGAGCTGTTTTTT. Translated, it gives CASSLVGWNTGELFF.

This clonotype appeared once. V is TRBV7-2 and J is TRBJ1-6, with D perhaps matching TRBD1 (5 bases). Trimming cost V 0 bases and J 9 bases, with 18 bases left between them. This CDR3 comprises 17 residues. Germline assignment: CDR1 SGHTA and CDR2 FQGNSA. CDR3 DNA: TGTGCCAGCAGCTTAGCGCCGATGGGGGGGGTGAGTTCACCCCTCCACTTT. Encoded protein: CASSLAPMGGVSSPLHF.

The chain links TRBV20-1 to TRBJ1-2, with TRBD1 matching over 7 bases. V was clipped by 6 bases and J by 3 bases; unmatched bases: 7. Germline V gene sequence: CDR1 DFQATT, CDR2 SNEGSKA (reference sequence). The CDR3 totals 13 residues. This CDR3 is CSARTGEYYGYTF. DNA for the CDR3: TGCAGTGCCCGGACAGGCGAATACTATGGCTACACCTTC.

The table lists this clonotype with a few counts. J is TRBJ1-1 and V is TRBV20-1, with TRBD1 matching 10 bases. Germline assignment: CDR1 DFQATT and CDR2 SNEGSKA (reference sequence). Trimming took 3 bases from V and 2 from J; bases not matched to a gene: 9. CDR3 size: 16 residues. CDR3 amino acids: CSASRHGTGDNTEAFF. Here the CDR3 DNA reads TGCAGTGCTAGTCGGCACGGGACAGGGGATAACACTGAAGCTTTCTTT.

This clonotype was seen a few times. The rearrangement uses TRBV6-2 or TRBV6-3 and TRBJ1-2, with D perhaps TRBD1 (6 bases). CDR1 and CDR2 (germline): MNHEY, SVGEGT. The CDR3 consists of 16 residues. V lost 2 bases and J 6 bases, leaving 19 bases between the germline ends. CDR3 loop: CASSYNPRQGNHGYTF. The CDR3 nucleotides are TGTGCCAGCAGTTACAATCCGCGGCAGGGGAATCATGGCTACACCTTC.

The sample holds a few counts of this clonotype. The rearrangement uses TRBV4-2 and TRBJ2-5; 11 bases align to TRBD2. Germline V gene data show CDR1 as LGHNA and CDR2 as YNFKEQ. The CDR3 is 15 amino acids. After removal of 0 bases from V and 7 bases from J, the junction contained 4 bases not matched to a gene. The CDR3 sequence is CASSQEDLAGGTQYF. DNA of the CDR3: TGTGCCAGCAGCCAAGAAGATCTAGCGGGGGGGACCCAGTACTTC.

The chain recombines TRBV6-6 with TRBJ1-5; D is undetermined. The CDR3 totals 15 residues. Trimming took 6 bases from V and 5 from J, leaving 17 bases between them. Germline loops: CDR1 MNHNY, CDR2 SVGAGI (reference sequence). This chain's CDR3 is CASSNPEGGDQPQHF. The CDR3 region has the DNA TGTGCCAGCAGCAATCCCGAGGGTGGGGATCAGCCCCAGCATTTT.

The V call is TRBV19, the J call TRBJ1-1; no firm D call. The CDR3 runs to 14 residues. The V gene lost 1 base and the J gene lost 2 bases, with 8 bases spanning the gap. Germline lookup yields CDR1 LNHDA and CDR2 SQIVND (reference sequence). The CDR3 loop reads CASSIGQRNTEAFF. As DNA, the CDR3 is TGTGCCAGTAGTATAGGGCAGAGAAACACTGAAGCTTTCTTT.

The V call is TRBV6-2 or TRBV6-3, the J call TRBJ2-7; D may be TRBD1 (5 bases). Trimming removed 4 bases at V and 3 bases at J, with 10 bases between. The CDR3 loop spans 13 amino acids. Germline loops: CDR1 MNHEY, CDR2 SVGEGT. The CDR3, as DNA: TGTGCCAGCAGTTGGAGACAGTTCTACGAGCAGTACTTC. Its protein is CASSWRQFYEQYF.